The present TCR beta chain was sequenced within a study of blood T cell repertoires in COVID-19. Study at large: There were acute and convalescent COVID-19 samples, and they came from the United States, Italy and Spain. T cells, B-cell-depleted T cells, or PBMCs supplied cDNA or gDNA.

The CDR3 has 12 residues. Trimming removed 5 bases at V and 5 bases at J, with 8 bases between. The germline gives CDR1 LGHDT, CDR2 YNNKEL (reference sequence). Libraries were prepared by immunoSEQ multiplex PCR; TCRdb keeps only in-frame clonotypes and omits some of them. The sample lists some 160,000 clones; around 83% were seen once. The TCR was taken from a man aged 65 to 79 who had recovered from COVID-19. Sequences were obtained from peripheral blood. The chain employs TRBV3-1 (or the pseudogene TRBV3-2) and TRBJ2-3; D possibly corresponds to TRBD2 (5 bases). This CDR3 is CASSGRLDTQYF. The CDR3 region has the DNA TGTGCCAGCAGCGGGAGACTAGATACGCAGTATTTT.